The clone carrying this T cell receptor beta chain showed up many times. The antigen remains unidentified. Uncontrolled infections, other autoimmune diseases, pregnancy or lactation led to exclusion of patients. PBMCs were collected from an approximately 9.5 ml volume of fresh peripheral blood. The entry originates in a study of T cells in Graves' hyperthyroidism and ophthalmopathy. TCR beta CDR3 regions were amplified from RNA. A set of HTBI primers served as the primers for a first-round RT-PCR of the TCR CDR3. TCRdb re-derived calls from the multiplex PCR reads in MiXCR, one entry per CDR3 protein. The sample carries more than 350,000 distinct CDR3 sequences, about 15% recorded once. CDR3 length: 15 amino acids. Germline CDR1 and CDR2: SGHRS and YFSETQ. V was trimmed by 4 bases and J by 1 base, leaving 15 bases between them. Overall study findings and caveats: From stable hyperthyroidism, ophthalmopathy was set apart by a 13 V-J model. Prediction of ophthalmopathy progression came a median 6.5 months pre-onset.

The sequence came from a woman aged 25 to 39 with Graves' hyperthyroidism. Sample: blood. V gene TRBV5-1 combines with J gene TRBJ2-7; TRBD2 might be the D (5 bases). The CDR3 DNA is TGCGCCAGCAGCCCCTCACCGGACTCGTCCTACGAGCAGTACTTC. Translation gives CASSPSPDSSYEQYF.